This TCR beta chain is from a study of CD8 T cells in ankylosing spondylitis. Per the germline V gene, CDR1 is DFQATT and CDR2 is SNEGSKA (reference sequence). The CDR3 consists of 14 residues. V trimming: 6 bases; J trimming: 6 bases; junction bases outside the gene matches: 8. Points from the study as a whole: Reportedly, significant enrichment of disease-linked clones occurred in matched ankylosing spondylitis synovial fluid.

TCRdb itself ran the 5' RACE reads through MiXCR, one entry per CDR3 protein. The data show 35,000 or so distinct CDR3 sequences, 6% seen once. This clonotype came up many times. What it binds is not known. The rearrangement uses TRBV20-1 and TRBJ2-3, with 11 bases lining up with TRBD2. The clonotype comes from a male donor with ankylosing spondylitis or in good health (not recorded which). Sample: blood, either unsorted or a sorted T cell fraction (not recorded which). CDR3 region: CSATSGGTADTQYF. CDR3 nucleotides: TGCAGTGCAACTAGCGGGGGAACGGCCGATACGCAGTATTTT.